The entry below describes one T cell receptor beta chain. What it binds is unknown. The V end was cut by 0 bases, the J end by 1 base, with 10 bases between. In germline, CDR1 is LGHNA, CDR2 YSLEER. The CDR3 length is 16 residues. This record belongs to a study of cytomegalovirus exposure and HLA in healthy donors. Whole-study findings and limits: Among the CMV-associated chains, a few were confirmed in vitro as specific for CMV antigens.

Sequencing was performed with immunoSEQ multiplex PCR; in TCRdb, only in-frame clones are kept and a portion is missing. The profile shows about 110,000 clones, approximately 94% of them singletons. The J gene is TRBJ2-4, the V gene TRBV4-3; no clear D. The specimen was PBMCs. This clonotype was obtained from a woman aged 18 to 35 in good health and CMV-seronegative. The CDR3 protein is CASSQETGRAKNIQYF. The CDR3 bases are TGCGCCAGCAGCCAAGAAACTGGCAGGGCCAAAAACATTCAGTACTTC.